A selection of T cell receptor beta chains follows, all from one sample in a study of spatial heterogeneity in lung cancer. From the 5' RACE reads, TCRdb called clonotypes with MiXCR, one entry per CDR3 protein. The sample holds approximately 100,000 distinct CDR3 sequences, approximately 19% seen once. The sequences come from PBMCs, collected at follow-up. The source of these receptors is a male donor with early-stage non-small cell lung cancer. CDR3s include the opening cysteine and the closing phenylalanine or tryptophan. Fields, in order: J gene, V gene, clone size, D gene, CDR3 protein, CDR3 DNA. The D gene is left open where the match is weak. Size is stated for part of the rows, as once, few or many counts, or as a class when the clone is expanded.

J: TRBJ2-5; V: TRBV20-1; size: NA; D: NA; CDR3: CSARGGSYQETQYF; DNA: TGCAGTGCTAGGGGGGGCAGCTACCAAGAGACCCAGTACTTC
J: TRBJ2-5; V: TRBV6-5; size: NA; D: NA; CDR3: CASSSSFVLTIQETQYF; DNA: TGTGCCAGCAGTTCTAGTTTTGTTTTAACTATTCAAGAGACCCAGTACTTC
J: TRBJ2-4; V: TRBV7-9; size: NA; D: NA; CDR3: CASSSAGPNIQYF; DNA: TGTGCCAGCAGCTCCGCCGGTCCGAACATTCAGTACTTC
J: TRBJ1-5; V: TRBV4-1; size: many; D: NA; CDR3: CASSQRGEYNQPQHF; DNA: TGCGCCAGCAGCCAACGCGGGGAGTACAATCAGCCCCAGCATTTT
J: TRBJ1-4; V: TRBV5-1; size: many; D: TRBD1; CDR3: CASSLGTGREKLFF; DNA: TGCGCCAGCAGCCTTGGGACAGGGCGCGAAAAACTGTTTTTT
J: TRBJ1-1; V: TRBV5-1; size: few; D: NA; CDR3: CASSSEAWNTEAFF; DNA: TGCGCCAGCAGCTCTGAGGCTTGGAACACTGAAGCTTTCTTT
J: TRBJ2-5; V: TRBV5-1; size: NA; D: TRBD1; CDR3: CASSFRQGALGETQYF; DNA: TGCGCCAGCAGCTTTCGGCAGGGGGCGTTGGGAGAGACCCAGTACTTC
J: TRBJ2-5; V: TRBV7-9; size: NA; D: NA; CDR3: CASSLAGSETQYF; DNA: TGTGCCAGCAGCTTAGCGGGGTCGGAGACCCAGTACTTC
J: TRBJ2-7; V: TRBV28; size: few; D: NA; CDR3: CASSLLSYEQYF; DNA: TGTGCCAGCAGTTTACTCTCCTACGAGCAGTACTTC
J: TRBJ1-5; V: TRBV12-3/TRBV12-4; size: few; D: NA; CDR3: CASSLRGGISNQPQHF; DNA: TGTGCCAGCAGTTTGAGGGGGGGAATTAGCAATCAGCCCCAGCATTTT
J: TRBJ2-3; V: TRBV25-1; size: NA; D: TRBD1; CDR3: CASNGDRGRIDTQYF; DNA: TGTGCCAGCAATGGAGACAGGGGAAGAATAGATACGCAGTATTTT
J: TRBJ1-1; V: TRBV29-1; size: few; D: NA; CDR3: CSVALDRPDTEAFF; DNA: TGCAGCGTTGCCCTTGACAGGCCGGACACTGAAGCTTTCTTT
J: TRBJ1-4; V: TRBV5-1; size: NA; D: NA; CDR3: CASSLVPTNEKLFF; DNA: TGCGCCAGCAGCTTGGTACCAACTAATGAAAAACTGTTTTTT
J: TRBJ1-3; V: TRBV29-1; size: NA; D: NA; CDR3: CSAWPGQSGNTIYF; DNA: TGCAGCGCCTGGCCCGGACAGTCCGGAAACACCATATATTTT
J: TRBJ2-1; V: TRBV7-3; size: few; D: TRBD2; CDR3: CASSPGTRSAQFF; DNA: TGTGCCAGCAGCCCCGGGACTAGGTCCGCGCAGTTCTTC
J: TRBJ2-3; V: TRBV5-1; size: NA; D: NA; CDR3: CASSFGTDTQYF; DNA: TGCGCCAGCAGCTTTGGCACAGATACGCAGTATTTT
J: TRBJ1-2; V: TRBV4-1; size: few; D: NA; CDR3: CASSQESLYYGYTF; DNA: TGCGCCAGCAGCCAAGAGTCTTTATACTATGGCTACACCTTC
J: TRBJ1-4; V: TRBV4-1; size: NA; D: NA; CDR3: CASSQPVQGRVFF; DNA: TGCGCCAGCAGCCAACCCGTGCAGGGTCGGGTGTTTTTT
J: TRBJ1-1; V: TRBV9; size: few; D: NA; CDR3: CASSVAPVNTEAFF; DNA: TGTGCCAGCAGCGTAGCCCCAGTGAACACTGAAGCTTTCTTT
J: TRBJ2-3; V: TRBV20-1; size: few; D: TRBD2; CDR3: CSASRAGAQNTQYF; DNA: TGCAGTGCTAGTCGAGCGGGGGCCCAAAATACGCAGTATTTT
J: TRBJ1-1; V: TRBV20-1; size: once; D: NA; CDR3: CSARESNGENTEAFF; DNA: TGCAGTGCTAGAGAATCGAACGGGGAGAACACTGAAGCTTTCTTT
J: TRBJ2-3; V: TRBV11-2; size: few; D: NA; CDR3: CASSLGGTISADTQYF; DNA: TGTGCCAGCAGCTTAGGCGGGACAATTTCCGCGGATACGCAGTATTTT
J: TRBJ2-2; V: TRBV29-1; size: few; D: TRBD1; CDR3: CSVHTGGEVDTGELFF; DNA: TGCAGCGTTCATACAGGGGGCGAAGTGGACACCGGGGAGCTGTTTTTT
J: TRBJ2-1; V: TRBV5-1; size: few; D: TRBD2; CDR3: CASRSGTSEYEQFF; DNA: TGCGCCAGCAGGTCCGGGACTAGTGAATATGAGCAGTTCTTC
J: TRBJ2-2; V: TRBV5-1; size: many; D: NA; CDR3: CASSPSGTGELFF; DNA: TGCGCCAGCAGCCCCTCGGGCACCGGGGAGCTGTTTTTT
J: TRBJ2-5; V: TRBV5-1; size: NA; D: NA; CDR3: CASSSLGPEETQYF; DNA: TGCGCCAGCAGCAGTTTGGGACCCGAAGAGACCCAGTACTTC
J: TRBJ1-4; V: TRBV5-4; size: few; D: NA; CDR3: CASSSGQLGEKLFF; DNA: TGTGCCAGCAGCTCAGGGCAATTGGGTGAAAAACTGTTTTTT
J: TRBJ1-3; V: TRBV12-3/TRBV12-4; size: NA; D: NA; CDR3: CASSIAGGRRNTIYF; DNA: TGTGCCAGCAGTATTGCCGGGGGGCGGAGAAACACCATATATTTT
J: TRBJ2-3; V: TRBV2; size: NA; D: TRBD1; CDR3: CAGTGGSTDTQYF; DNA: TGTGCCGGGACAGGAGGTTCCACAGATACGCAGTATTTT
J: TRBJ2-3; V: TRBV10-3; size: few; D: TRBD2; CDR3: CAISTSGTDTQYF; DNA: TGTGCCATCAGCACTAGCGGGACAGATACGCAGTATTTT
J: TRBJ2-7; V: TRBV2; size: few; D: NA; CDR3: CASSEDSLSYEQYF; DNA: TGTGCCAGCAGTGAGGACAGTCTCTCCTACGAGCAGTACTTC
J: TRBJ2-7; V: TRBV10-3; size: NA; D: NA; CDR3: CAIRLSREKGLGEQYF; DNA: TGTGCCATCAGGCTCTCCCGGGAGAAGGGACTGGGCGAGCAGTACTTC
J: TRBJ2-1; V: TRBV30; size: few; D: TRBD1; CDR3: CARNRGDASYNEQFF; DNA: TGTGCCCGGAACAGGGGAGATGCCTCCTACAATGAGCAGTTCTTC
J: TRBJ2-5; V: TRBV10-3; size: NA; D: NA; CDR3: CAISEAEETQYF; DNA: TGTGCCATCAGTGAAGCGGAAGAGACCCAGTACTTC
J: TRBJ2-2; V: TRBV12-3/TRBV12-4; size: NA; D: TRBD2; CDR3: CASSPQGSGRLTGELFF; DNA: TGTGCCAGCAGCCCCCAGGGTAGCGGGAGGCTTACCGGGGAGCTGTTTTTT
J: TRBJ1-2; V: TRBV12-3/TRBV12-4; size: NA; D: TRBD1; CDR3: CASRLRTGGGYGYTF; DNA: TGTGCCAGCAGGTTGCGAACAGGGGGCGGATATGGCTACACCTTC
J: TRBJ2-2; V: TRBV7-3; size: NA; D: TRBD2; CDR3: CASSLTPAGDTGELFF; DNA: TGTGCCAGCAGCTTAACTCCAGCGGGAGACACCGGGGAGCTGTTTTTT
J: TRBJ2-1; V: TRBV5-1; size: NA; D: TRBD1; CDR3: CASRVGQGADEQFF; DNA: TGCGCCAGCCGAGTAGGACAGGGGGCTGATGAGCAGTTCTTC
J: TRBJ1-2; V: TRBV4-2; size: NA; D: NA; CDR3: CASRSGINYGYTF; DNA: TGTGCCAGCAGAAGCGGGATTAACTATGGCTACACCTTC
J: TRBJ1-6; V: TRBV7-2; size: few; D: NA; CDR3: CASSLGQSNSPLHF; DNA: TGTGCCAGCAGCTTAGGACAGAGTAATTCACCCCTCCACTTT
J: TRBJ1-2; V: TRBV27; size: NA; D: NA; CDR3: CASRTFIQGSFNYGYTF; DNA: TGTGCCAGCAGGACCTTTATCCAGGGGTCCTTTAACTATGGCTACACCTTC
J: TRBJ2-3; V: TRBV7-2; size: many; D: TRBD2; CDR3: CASSFAGGPDTQYF; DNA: TGTGCCAGCAGCTTCGCGGGAGGGCCGGATACGCAGTATTTT
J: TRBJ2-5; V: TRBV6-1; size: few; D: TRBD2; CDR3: CASSEGPAGARKETQYF; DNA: TGTGCCAGCAGCGAGGGCCCAGCGGGGGCCCGCAAAGAGACCCAGTACTTC
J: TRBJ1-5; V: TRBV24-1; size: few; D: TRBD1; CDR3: CATSDTGTAEQPQHF; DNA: TGTGCCACCAGTGATACTGGGACAGCGGAACAGCCCCAGCATTTT
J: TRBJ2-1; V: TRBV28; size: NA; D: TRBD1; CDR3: CASSRTGAYNEQFF; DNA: TGTGCCAGCAGTCGGACAGGGGCCTACAATGAGCAGTTCTTC
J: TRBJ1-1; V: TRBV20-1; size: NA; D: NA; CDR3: CSAPDSLNTEAFF; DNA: TGCAGTGCTCCCGACAGCCTGAACACTGAAGCTTTCTTT
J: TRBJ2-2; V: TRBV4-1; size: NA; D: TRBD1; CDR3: CASIPPGQAAGELFF; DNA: TGCGCCAGCATACCACCGGGACAGGCCGCCGGGGAGCTGTTTTTT
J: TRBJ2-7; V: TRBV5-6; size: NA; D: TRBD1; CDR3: CASSLLGQGASEQYF; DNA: TGTGCCAGCAGCTTGTTAGGACAGGGGGCTAGCGAGCAGTACTTC
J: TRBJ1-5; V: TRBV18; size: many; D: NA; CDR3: CASSPPGQPQHF; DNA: TGTGCCAGCTCACCACCGGGGCAGCCCCAGCATTTT
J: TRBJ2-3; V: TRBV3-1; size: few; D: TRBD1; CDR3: CASSLGQGSGTDTQYF; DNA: TGTGCCAGCAGCCTGGGACAGGGATCTGGCACAGATACGCAGTATTTT